The entry below gives a single TCR beta chain sequence along with its context. The data derive from a study of shared clonotypes between healthy human individuals. Whole-study context: CD4 naive cells filled three plates per donor, CD4 memory three, CD8 naive two and CD8 memory one.

Researchers divided each subset's genomic DNA evenly across several immunoSEQ plates. Clones were read by immunoSEQ multiplex PCR, and TCRdb kept only the in-frame ones, dropping some. In the table there are fewer than 1.8 million clones, less than 99% of which are singletons. Trimming removed 6 bases from V and 1 base from J, with 16 bases in between. Germline loops: CDR1 MGHDK, CDR2 SYGVNS. The CDR3 is 15 amino acids. Every one of the donors was a Caucasian adult that lived in Nashville, Tennessee. Division of CD4+ cells produced a CD45RA+ naive subset and a CD45RA-negative memory subset. The clonotype was recovered from a man younger than 45 in good health. Sequencing was performed on naive CD4+ T cells sorted from blood. Subset: CD45RA+ positively selected. The J gene is TRBJ2-7, the V gene TRBV25-1, with D maybe TRBD1 (6 bases). Here the CDR3 reads CASRAGTYGSYEQYF. The CDR3 DNA is TGTGCCAGCAGGGCTGGGACATACGGTTCCTACGAGCAGTACTTC.